Included here is one T cell receptor (beta chain) sequence, with context. The CDR3 totals 14 residues. The trim removed 4 bases at V and 1 base at J, leaving 2 bases unmatched. CDR1 is SGHRS and CDR2 is YFSETQ in the germline V gene. Authors' analysis steps: Scientists estimated how many nucleated cells there were by amplifying reference gene primers. Some clones are missing from TCRdb's copy, which holds only in-frame ones; the method was immunoSEQ multiplex PCR. That table gives V, J and clone size, and the DNA gave D and trimming. The sample shows 55,000 to 75,000 clones, 80% of them seen only once. These data come from a study of blood T cell repertoires in COVID-19.

The chain combines TRBV5-1 with TRBJ2-7; TRBD1 matches 10 bases. This clonotype originated in a man between 65 and 80 years old who had recovered from COVID-19. The specimen was peripheral blood. CDR3 in amino acids: CASSAGQGSYEQYF. The CDR3 nucleotides read TGCGCCAGCAGCGCGGGACAGGGGTCCTACGAGCAGTACTTC.